Below, 28 T cell receptor beta chains from the same sample are listed, as sequenced in a study of CD8+ T cells in alopecia areata. Following extraction, RNA underwent reverse transcription to cDNA, which served as the sequencing template. The repertoire was sequenced with immunoSEQ multiplex PCR; TCRdb's copy has only in-frame clones and lacks some. The table records fewer than 110,000 clones, about four fifths of them present only once. Treatment specified: oral pan-JAK inhibitor, 5-10 mg twice daily. Specimen: CD8+ T cells sorted from blood, collected at week 24, from a patient treated with tofacitinib. All receptors come from a human donor with alopecia areata.

The chain combines TRBV6-5 with TRBJ2-3; TRBD2 agrees at 9 bases. The junction had 6 bases not matched to a gene; V was cut back by 7 bases and J by 4 bases. Germline loops: CDR1 MNHEY, CDR2 SVGAGI. CDR3 length: 14 residues. The DNA for the CDR3 is TGTGCCAGCAAGGGCGGGGGGGCGGCAGATACGCAGTATTTT. Its protein is CASKGGGAADTQYF.

The chain employs TRBV4-1 and TRBJ2-7, with a weak D call TRBD1 (6 bases). CDR1 MGHRA and CDR2 YSYEKL come from the germline V gene. This CDR3 is built from 13 residues. The V and J ends lost 5 bases and 2 bases respectively, with 10 bases between them. The CDR3 DNA follows: TGCGCCAGCAGCACAGGGCTGGCCTACGAGCAGTACTTC. Its translation: CASSTGLAYEQYF.

The CDR3, as DNA: TGTGCCAGCGCCCCGGGACTAAACAATGAGCAGTTCTTC. Translating gives CASAPGLNNEQFF. The chain has TRBV27 and TRBJ2-1, with TRBD2 identical over 7 bases. Germline V CDR1 and CDR2: MNHEY, SMNVEV (reference sequence). The J segment lost 5 bases and the V segment lost 8 bases, leaving 6 bases of the junction unmatched. This CDR3 comprises 13 residues.

This clone has a handful of counts. The chain couples TRBV19 to TRBJ1-1; D might be TRBD1 (5 bases). The CDR3 is 11 amino acids. The germline V gene encodes CDR1 LNHDA and CDR2 SQIVND (reference sequence). The germline V and J ends were trimmed by 7 bases and 6 bases, with 9 bases remaining between them. CDR3 sequence (DNA): TGTGCCAGTACAGGGATCTCTGAAGCTTTCTTT. This sequence encodes CASTGISEAFF.

This clone appeared once. This sequence joins TRBV25-1 and TRBJ2-1; D remains unclear. Trimming stripped 4 bases from V and 6 bases from J, with 13 bases between. CDR3 length: 14 amino acids. Germline CDR1 and CDR2: MGHDK and SYGVNS. The CDR3 loop reads CASSGHNSGNEQFF. CDR3 DNA: TGTGCCAGCAGTGGCCATAACAGTGGCAATGAGCAGTTCTTC. Full variable domain (outside the CDR3, taken from reference TRBV25-1 and TRBJ2-1): EADIYQTPRYLVIGTGKKITLECSQTMGHDKMYWYQQDPGMELHLIHYSYGVNSTEKGDLSSESTVSRIRTEHFPLTLESARPSHTSQYLCASSGHNSGNEQFFGPGTRLTVL.

The chain employs TRBV5-6 and TRBJ2-7, with 8 bases fitting TRBD2. J lost 2 bases, V lost 3 bases, and 4 bases had no gene match. The germline gives CDR1 SGHDT, CDR2 YYEEEE. The CDR3 loop spans 14 amino acids. CDR3 in DNA: TGTGCCAGCAGCTCAGCGGGGGCCACCTACGAGCAGTACTTC. Translation gives CASSSAGATYEQYF.

The chain joins TRBV29-1 to TRBJ2-1; D is perhaps TRBD2 (6 bases). CDR3 length: 13 amino acids. Germline lookup yields CDR1 SQVTM and CDR2 ANQGSEA. V dropped 6 bases and J dropped 4 bases, with 13 bases sitting between them. The chain's CDR3 is CSVRDAGYNEQFF. As DNA, the CDR3 is TGCAGCGTAAGAGATGCGGGATACAATGAGCAGTTCTTC.

Remarks on this clone: The same CDR3 also results from other DNA sequences found in this sample. The chain links TRBV4-1 to TRBJ2-7; D could derive from TRBD1 or TRBD2 (6 bases each). The CDR3 totals 16 residues. V lost 1 base and J 3 bases, leaving 16 bases between the germline ends. Germline V gives CDR1 MGHRA, CDR2 YSYEKL. In nucleotides, the CDR3 is TGCGCCAGCAGCCAAGCTGGGGGCGGGGAACTCTACGAGCAGTACTTC. It translates to CASSQAGGGELYEQYF.

For the CDR3, the DNA is TGCAGCGGGTGGACAGGTGATGCAGATACGCAGTATTTT. Translated, it gives CSGWTGDADTQYF. The J gene is TRBJ2-3, the V gene TRBV29-1, with 7 bases aligning to TRBD1. Germline assignment: CDR1 SQVTM and CDR2 ANQGSEA. CDR3 length: 13 residues. V was pared by 7 bases and J by 4 bases, with 8 bases of the junction left unmatched.

The chain couples TRBV29-1 to TRBJ1-2; 9 positions match TRBD1. The CDR3 is made up of 11 amino acids. V was pared by 7 bases and J by 8 bases, with 5 bases of the junction left unmatched. Looked up from germline, CDR1 is SQVTM and CDR2 is ANQGSEA. CDR3 nucleotide sequence: TGCAGCGCCGGGACAGGGAGCGGCTACACCTTC. Translation gives CSAGTGSGYTF.

This clone was recorded once. The rearrangement links TRBV7-8 to TRBJ2-1; D may be TRBD2 (5 bases). CDR1 is SGHVS and CDR2 is FQNEAQ in the germline V gene. V was clipped by 3 bases and J by 4 bases, with 19 bases between them. The CDR3 is 17 amino acids. Written as DNA, the CDR3 is TGTGCCAGCAGCTTCGACGATCGGGGTTGGGAGTACAATGAGCAGTTCTTC. Protein sequence: CASSFDDRGWEYNEQFF.

This clone was seen only once. The chain is built from TRBV29-1 and TRBJ2-1; the D call may be TRBD1 or TRBD2 (5 bases each). CDR1 SQVTM and CDR2 ANQGSEA come from the germline V gene. There are 14 residues in the CDR3. V lost 3 bases and J 0 bases, leaving 9 bases between the germline ends. The CDR3 DNA is TGCAGCGTTGATTGGGGGAGCTCCTACAATGAGCAGTTCTTC. Its protein is CSVDWGSSYNEQFF.

This clone was detected a few times. The chain has TRBV11-2 and TRBJ2-7; 7 bases fit TRBD2. The V gene's germline CDR1 is SGHAT and CDR2 FQNNGV. This CDR3 has 15 amino acids. With 7 bases clipped from V and 5 bases from J, the junction kept 14 bases outside the gene matches. The CDR3 nucleotides read TGTGCCAGCACCGAGTCCCTAGCGGTCGTAGACGAGCAGTACTTC. Amino acid sequence: CASTESLAVVDEQYF.

The chain joins TRBV4-3 to TRBJ2-2; D not certain. The CDR3 totals 14 residues. Germline lookup yields CDR1 LGHNA and CDR2 YSLEER. Trimming cost V 1 base and J 1 base, with 4 bases left between them. In nucleotides, the CDR3 is TGCGCCAGCAGCCAAGGACAGAACACCGGGGAGCTGTTTTTT. Its protein product is CASSQGQNTGELFF.

The gene calls are TRBV15 and TRBJ2-5, with 9 bases that match TRBD2. Trimming took 0 bases from V and 6 from J; bases not matched to a gene: 14. This CDR3 region has 18 residues. The germline V gene has CDR1 LNHNV and CDR2 YYDKDF (reference sequence). CDR3: CATSRDIAGGPIRKTQYF. In DNA, the CDR3 is TGTGCCACCAGCAGAGATATCGCGGGGGGGCCAATCAGGAAGACCCAGTACTTC.

Points on this clone: This sample includes further DNA sequences coding for the same CDR3. The chain uses TRBV7-9 and TRBJ2-7; 7 bases fit TRBD1. With V trimmed by 5 bases and J by 4 bases, 2 bases remained unmatched. The CDR3 sequence is 12 residues long. The V gene's germline CDR1 is SEHNR and CDR2 FQNEAQ (reference sequence). In DNA form, the CDR3 reads TGTGCCAGCAGCCTGACAGGGTACGAGCAGTACTTC. Protein: CASSLTGYEQYF.

This chain connects TRBV5-6 to TRBJ2-7; 10 bases are shared with TRBD2. The J segment lost 1 base and the V segment lost 1 base, leaving 11 bases of the junction unmatched. This CDR3 has 18 amino acids. CDR1 is SGHDT and CDR2 is YYEEEE in the germline V gene. This CDR3 reads CASSLLEASGGQSYEQYF. CDR3 coding DNA: TGTGCCAGCAGCTTGCTAGAAGCTAGCGGGGGCCAGTCCTACGAGCAGTACTTC.

The J gene is TRBJ2-5, the V gene TRBV27; D might be TRBD2 (5 bases). The CDR3 has 15 residues. Germline CDR1 reads MNHEY; CDR2 reads SMNVEV (reference sequence). V dropped 6 bases and J dropped 5 bases, with 19 bases sitting between them. In nucleotides, the CDR3 is TGTGCCAGCAGCCTATTGGGCGGGCCCGGGGAGACCCAGTACTTC. Translation: CASSLLGGPGETQYF.

This rearrangement joins TRBV29-1 to TRBJ2-5; 12 bases are a match to TRBD2. This CDR3 is built from 14 residues. The V gene end was trimmed by 7 bases and the J gene end by 4 bases; junction bases not matched to a gene: 7. Germline-derived CDR1 and CDR2 are SQVTM and ANQGSEA. The CDR3 loop reads CSARLAGAPETQYF. Here the CDR3 DNA reads TGCAGCGCCCGACTAGCGGGGGCCCCAGAGACCCAGTACTTC.

The genes are TRBV13 and TRBJ2-7, with 10 bases matching TRBD1. CDR1 is PRHDT and CDR2 is FYEKMQ in the germline V gene (reference sequence). The CDR3 extends over 15 amino acids. Unmatched junction bases numbered 4, after V lost 5 bases and J lost 0 bases. The CDR3 spells CASSRGTGASYEQYF. CDR3 DNA sequence: TGTGCCAGCAGCAGGGGGACAGGGGCCTCCTACGAGCAGTACTTC.

This chain connects TRBV9 to TRBJ2-7; a weak D match, TRBD1 (6 bases). This CDR3 spans 15 amino acids. V was cut by 0 bases and J by 2 bases, with 12 bases left in between. CDR1 and CDR2 (germline): SGDLS, YYNGEE. The DNA of the CDR3 is TGTGCCAGCAGCGTAGGAGGGGGTAGCCCCTACGAGCAGTACTTC. Residues: CASSVGGGSPYEQYF. The full variable domain, completed using reference TRBV9 and TRBJ2-7, is DSGVTQTPKHLITATGQRVTLRCSPRSGDLSVYWYQQSLDQGLQFLIQYYNGEERAKGNILERFSAQQFPDLHSELNLSSLELGDSALYFCASSVGGGSPYEQYFGPGTRLTVT.

The chain has TRBV27 and TRBJ1-1; D uncertain. The CDR3 totals 13 residues. Germline V CDR1 and CDR2: MNHEY, SMNVEV (reference sequence). V was trimmed by 1 base and J by 1 base, leaving 4 bases between them. CDR3 loop: CASSLWANTEAFF. The CDR3 nucleotides read TGTGCCAGCAGTTTATGGGCGAACACTGAAGCTTTCTTT.

The gene calls are TRBV6-5 and TRBJ2-2; no clear D. From germline, CDR1 is MNHEY and CDR2 SVGAGI. The CDR3 loop spans 14 amino acids. Trimming took off 3 bases at V and 7 bases at J, with 12 bases between the two ends. CDR3 sequence: CASSYGVGYGELFF. The CDR3 region has the DNA TGTGCCAGCAGTTATGGGGTGGGGTACGGGGAGCTGTTTTTT.

This clone appeared once. This chain joins TRBV7-9 and TRBJ1-3; a possible D gene is TRBD1 (5 bases). CDR1 is SEHNR and CDR2 is FQNEAQ in the germline V gene (reference sequence). V dropped 8 bases and J dropped 0 bases, with 14 bases sitting between them. CDR3 length equals 15 residues. CDR3 nucleotides: TGTGCCAGCGGGCAGGGCAGGAGCTCTGGAAACACCATATATTTT. It encodes CASGQGRSSGNTIYF.

The chain recombines TRBV6-5 with TRBJ2-3; D is unclear. Germline V gives CDR1 MNHEY, CDR2 SVGAGI. CDR3 length equals 13 residues. Trimming shortened V by 2 bases and J by 4 bases, and 7 bases separated the two germline ends. This CDR3 reads CASSYLRADTQYF. CDR3 bases: TGTGCCAGCAGTTACCTAAGGGCAGATACGCAGTATTTT.

The chain links TRBV15 to TRBJ2-1; 9 bases are shared with TRBD2. The V segment lost 5 bases and the J segment 8 bases; nucleotides outside the gene matches: 10. The germline CDR1 and CDR2 sequences are LNHNV and YYDKDF (reference sequence). This CDR3 is 15 amino acids long. This chain's CDR3 is CATSGPSGVGDEQFF. The CDR3 DNA reads TGTGCCACCAGCGGTCCTAGCGGGGTTGGAGATGAGCAGTTCTTC. The complete variable domain, with remaining parts taken from reference TRBV15 and TRBJ2-1, reads DAMVIQNPRYQVTQFGKPVTLSCSQTLNHNVMYWYQQKSSQAPKLLFHYYDKDFNNEADTPDNFQSRRPNTSFCFLDIRSPGLGDTAMYLCATSGPSGVGDEQFFGPGTRLTVL.

The chain uses TRBV7-6 and TRBJ2-5, with TRBD2 matching over 11 bases. After removal of 5 bases from V and 7 bases from J, the junction contained 9 bases not matched to a gene. The CDR3 is 15 residues long. Germline values: CDR1 SGHVS, CDR2 FNYEAQ. DNA for the CDR3: TGTGCCAGCAGCCCACTAGCGGGGGCCGAGGGGACCCAGTACTTC. Translation: CASSPLAGAEGTQYF.

The rearrangement joins TRBV5-4 to TRBJ1-1; 8 bases are a match to TRBD1. After removal of 0 bases from V and 2 bases from J, the junction contained 3 bases not matched to a gene. There are 15 residues in the CDR3. CDR1 and CDR2 from the germline V gene are SGHNT and YYREEE (reference sequence). The CDR3 protein is CASSLGQGSNTEAFF. CDR3 DNA sequence: TGTGCCAGCAGCTTGGGACAGGGGAGTAACACTGAAGCTTTCTTT.